This TCR beta chain emerged from a study of cytomegalovirus exposure and HLA in healthy donors. Trimming left V 1 base short and J 2 bases short, with 16 bases between. The CDR3 contains 16 residues. Germline values: CDR1 SGHRS, CDR2 YFSETQ. The assay was immunoSEQ multiplex PCR, and TCRdb's table has in-frame clones only and misses some. The sample has about 350,000 clones, around 87% seen once. The receptor was derived from a woman under 40 in good health and CMV-seropositive. The sample was PBMCs. The chain couples TRBV5-1 to TRBJ2-7; D unclear. The DNA for the CDR3 is TGCGCCAGCAGCTTGTTCGATGGCGGTGATCCCTACGAGCAGTACTTC. Translating it yields CASSLFDGGDPYEQYF.